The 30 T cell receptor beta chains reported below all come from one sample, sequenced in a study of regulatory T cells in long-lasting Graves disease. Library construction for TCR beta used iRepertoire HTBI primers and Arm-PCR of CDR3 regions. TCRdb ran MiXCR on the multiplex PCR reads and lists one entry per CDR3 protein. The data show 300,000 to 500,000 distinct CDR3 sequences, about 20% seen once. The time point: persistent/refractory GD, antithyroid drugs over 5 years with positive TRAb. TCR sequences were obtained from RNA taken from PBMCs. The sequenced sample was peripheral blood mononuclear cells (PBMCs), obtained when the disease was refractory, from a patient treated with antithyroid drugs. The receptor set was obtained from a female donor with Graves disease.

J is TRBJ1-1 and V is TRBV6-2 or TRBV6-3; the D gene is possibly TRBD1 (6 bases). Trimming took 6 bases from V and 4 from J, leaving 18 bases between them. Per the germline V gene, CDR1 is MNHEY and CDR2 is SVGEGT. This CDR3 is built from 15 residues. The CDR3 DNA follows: TGTGCCAGCAGACCCTACGCCACAGGGTTCACTGAAGCTTTCTTT. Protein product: CASRPYATGFTEAFF.

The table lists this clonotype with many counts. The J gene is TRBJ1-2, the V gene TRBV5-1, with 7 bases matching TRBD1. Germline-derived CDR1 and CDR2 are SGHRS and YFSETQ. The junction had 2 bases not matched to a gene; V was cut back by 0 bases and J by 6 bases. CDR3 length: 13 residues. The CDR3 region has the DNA TGCGCCAGCAGCTTGGGAGGGGGCGATGGCTACACCTTC. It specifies CASSLGGGDGYTF. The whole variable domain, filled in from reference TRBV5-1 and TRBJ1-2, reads KAGVTQTPRYLIKTRGQQVTLSCSPISGHRSVSWYQQTPGQGLQFLFEYFSETQRNKGNFPGRFSGRQFSNSRSEMNVSTLELGDSALYLCASSLGGGDGYTFGSGTRLTVV.

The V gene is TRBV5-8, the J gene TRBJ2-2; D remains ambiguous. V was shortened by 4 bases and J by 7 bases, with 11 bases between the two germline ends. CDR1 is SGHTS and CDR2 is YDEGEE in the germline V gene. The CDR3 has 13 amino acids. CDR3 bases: TGTGCCAGCAGCGGCCGTCGCATCGGGGAGCTGTTTTTT. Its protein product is CASSGRRIGELFF.

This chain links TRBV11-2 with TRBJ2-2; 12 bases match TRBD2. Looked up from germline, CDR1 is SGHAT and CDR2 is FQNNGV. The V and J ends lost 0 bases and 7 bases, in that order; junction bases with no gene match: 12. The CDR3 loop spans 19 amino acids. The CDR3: CASSLDPRLAGVGHGELFF. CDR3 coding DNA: TGTGCCAGCAGCTTAGACCCCCGACTAGCGGGAGTTGGTCACGGGGAGCTGTTTTTT.

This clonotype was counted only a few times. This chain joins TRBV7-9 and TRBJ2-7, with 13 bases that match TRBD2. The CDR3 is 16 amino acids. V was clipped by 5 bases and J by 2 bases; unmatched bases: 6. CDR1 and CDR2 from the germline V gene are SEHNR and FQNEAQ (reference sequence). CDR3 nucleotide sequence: TGTGCCAGCAGCCAACCGGGACTAGCGGGAACCTACGAGCAGTACTTC. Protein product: CASSQPGLAGTYEQYF.

CDR3 region: CASSIDYDPWPQHF. The CDR3 DNA reads TGTGCCAGTAGTATAGACTACGACCCCTGGCCCCAGCATTTT. The chain has TRBV19 and TRBJ1-5; D is unresolved. V lost 0 bases, J lost 9 bases, and 12 bases lay in between. The CDR3 runs 14 residues. The germline V gene encodes CDR1 LNHDA and CDR2 SQIVND (reference sequence).

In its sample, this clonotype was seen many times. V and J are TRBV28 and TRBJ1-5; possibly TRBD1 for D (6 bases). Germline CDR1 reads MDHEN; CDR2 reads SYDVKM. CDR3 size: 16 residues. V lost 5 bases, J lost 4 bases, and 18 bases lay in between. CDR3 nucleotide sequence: TGTGCCAGCAGTACCTCCCGCCAGGGGTGGAATCAGCCCCAGCATTTT. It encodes CASSTSRQGWNQPQHF.

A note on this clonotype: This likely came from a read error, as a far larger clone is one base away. Here the CDR3 DNA reads TGTGCCAGCAGCTTAAGTGCAGGGGACGAAAAACTGTCTTTT. Translated: CASSLSAGDEKLSF. The chain carries TRBV7-4 and TRBJ1-4, with D perhaps TRBD1 (6 bases). The CDR3 runs to 14 residues. CDR1 and CDR2 (germline): SGHVT, SQSDAQ.

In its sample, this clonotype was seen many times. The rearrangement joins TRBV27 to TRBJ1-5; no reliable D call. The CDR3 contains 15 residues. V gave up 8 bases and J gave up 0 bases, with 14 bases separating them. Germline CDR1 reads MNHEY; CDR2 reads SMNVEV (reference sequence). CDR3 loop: CASARTKHSNQPQHF. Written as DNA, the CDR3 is TGTGCCAGCGCGCGGACGAAACATAGCAATCAGCCCCAGCATTTT.

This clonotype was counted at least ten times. The CDR3 loop reads CASSLQVASYEQYF. As DNA, the CDR3 is TGTGCCAGCAGCTTACAGGTCGCATCCTACGAGCAGTACTTC. V usage is TRBV7-6 and J usage is TRBJ2-7, with D hard to call. Germline V gene sequence: CDR1 SGHVS, CDR2 FNYEAQ. Deletions cut 2 bases from V and 1 base from J, with 9 bases between. This CDR3 region has 14 residues.

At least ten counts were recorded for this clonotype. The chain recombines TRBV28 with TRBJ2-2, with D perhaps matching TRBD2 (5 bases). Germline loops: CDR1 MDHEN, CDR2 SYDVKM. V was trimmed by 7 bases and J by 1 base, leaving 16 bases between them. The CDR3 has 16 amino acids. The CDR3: CASKGSSYGNTGELFF. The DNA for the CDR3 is TGTGCCAGCAAAGGGAGTAGTTACGGGAACACCGGGGAGCTGTTTTTT.

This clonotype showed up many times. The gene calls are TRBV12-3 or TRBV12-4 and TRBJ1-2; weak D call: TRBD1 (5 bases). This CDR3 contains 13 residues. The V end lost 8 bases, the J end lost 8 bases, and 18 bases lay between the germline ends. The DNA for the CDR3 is TGTGCCAGCGGGTCGGGTCCGGGGGAGGGCTACACCTTC. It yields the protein CASGSGPGEGYTF.

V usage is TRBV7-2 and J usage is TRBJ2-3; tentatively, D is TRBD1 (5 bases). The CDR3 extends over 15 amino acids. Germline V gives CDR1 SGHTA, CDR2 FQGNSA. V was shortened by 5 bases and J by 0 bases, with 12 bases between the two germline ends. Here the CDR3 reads CASSPMGLSTDTQYF. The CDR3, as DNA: TGTGCCAGCAGCCCGATGGGGCTGAGCACAGATACGCAGTATTTT.

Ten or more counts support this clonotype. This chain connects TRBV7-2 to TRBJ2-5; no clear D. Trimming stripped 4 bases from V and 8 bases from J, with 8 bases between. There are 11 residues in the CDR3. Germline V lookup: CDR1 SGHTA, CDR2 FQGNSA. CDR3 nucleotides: TGTGCCAGCAGCTCCGTAGGAACCCAGTACTTC. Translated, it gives CASSSVGTQYF.

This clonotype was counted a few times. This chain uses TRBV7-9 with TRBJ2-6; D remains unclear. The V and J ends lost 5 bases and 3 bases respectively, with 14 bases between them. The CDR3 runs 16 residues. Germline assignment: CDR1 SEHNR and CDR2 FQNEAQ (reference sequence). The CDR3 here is CASSLDMLGGANVLTF. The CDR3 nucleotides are TGTGCCAGCAGCCTTGACATGCTCGGTGGGGCCAACGTCCTGACTTTC.

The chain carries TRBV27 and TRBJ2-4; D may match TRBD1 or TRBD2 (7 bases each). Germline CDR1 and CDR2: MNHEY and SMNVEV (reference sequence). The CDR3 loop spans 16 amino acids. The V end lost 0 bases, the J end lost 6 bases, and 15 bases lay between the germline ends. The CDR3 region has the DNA TGTGCCAGCAGTTTATCCGCAGGGGGGGTGGTAAACATTCAGTACTTC. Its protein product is CASSLSAGGVVNIQYF.

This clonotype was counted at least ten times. CDR3 in DNA: TGTGCCAGCAGTTCCCCACACTCGAAGGGGTACGAGCAGTACTTC. Translation gives CASSSPHSKGYEQYF. The chain carries TRBV27 and TRBJ2-7, with D tentatively TRBD1 (5 bases). Trimming removed 4 bases from V and 4 bases from J, with 17 bases in between. Germline V gives CDR1 MNHEY, CDR2 SMNVEV (reference sequence). The CDR3 is 15 residues long.

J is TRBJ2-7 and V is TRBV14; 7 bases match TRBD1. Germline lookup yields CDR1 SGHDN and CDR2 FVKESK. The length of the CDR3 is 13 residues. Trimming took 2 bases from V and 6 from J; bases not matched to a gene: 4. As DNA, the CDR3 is TGTGCCAGCAGCCAACTACGGGACAGCGAGCAGTACTTC. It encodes CASSQLRDSEQYF.

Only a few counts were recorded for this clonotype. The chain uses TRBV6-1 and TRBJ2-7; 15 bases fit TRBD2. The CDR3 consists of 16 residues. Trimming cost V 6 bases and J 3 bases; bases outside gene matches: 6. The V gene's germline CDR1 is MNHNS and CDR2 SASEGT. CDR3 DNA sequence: TGTGCCAGCAGCAAGGGACTAGCGGGAGGTCTCTACGAGCAGTACTTC. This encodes CASSKGLAGGLYEQYF.

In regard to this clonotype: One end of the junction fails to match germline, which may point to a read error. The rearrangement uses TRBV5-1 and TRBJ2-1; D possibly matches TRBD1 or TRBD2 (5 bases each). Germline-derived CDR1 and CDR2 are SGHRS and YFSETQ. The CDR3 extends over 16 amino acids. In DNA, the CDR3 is TGTGCCAGCAGCTTGGAGGCAGCCAGGGTGGTCAATGAGCAGTTCTTC. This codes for CASSLEAARVVNEQFF.

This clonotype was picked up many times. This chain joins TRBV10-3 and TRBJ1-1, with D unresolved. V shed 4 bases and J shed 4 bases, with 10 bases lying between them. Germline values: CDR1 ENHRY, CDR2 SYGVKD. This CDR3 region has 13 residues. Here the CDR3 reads CAISGLWGTEAFF. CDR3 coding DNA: TGTGCCATCAGTGGATTGTGGGGCACTGAAGCTTTCTTT.

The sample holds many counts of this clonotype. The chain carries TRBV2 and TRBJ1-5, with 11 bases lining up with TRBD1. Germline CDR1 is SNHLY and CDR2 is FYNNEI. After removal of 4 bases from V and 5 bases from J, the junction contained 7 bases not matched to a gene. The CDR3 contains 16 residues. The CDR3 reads CASSAVGQGAYQPQHF. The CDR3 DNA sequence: TGTGCCAGCAGTGCGGTCGGACAGGGGGCATATCAGCCCCAGCATTTT. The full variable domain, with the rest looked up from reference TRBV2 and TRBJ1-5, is EPEVTQTPSHQVTQMGQEVILRCVPISNHLYFYWYRQILGQKVEFLVSFYNNEISEKSEIFDDQFSVERPDGSNFTLKIRSTKLEDSAMYFCASSAVGQGAYQPQHFGDGTRLSIL.

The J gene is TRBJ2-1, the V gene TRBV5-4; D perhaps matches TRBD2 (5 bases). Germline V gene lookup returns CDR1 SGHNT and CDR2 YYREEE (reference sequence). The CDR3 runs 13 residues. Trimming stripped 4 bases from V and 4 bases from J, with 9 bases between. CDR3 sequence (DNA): TGTGCCAGCAGCCTCCCGGGATACAATGAGCAGTTCTTC. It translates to CASSLPGYNEQFF.

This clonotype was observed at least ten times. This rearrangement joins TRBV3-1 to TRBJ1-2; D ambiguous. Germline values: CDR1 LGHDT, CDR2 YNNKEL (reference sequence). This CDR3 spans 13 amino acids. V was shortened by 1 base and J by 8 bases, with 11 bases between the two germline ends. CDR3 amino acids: CASSQGPRVGYTF. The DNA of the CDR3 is TGTGCCAGCAGCCAAGGTCCGCGGGTCGGCTACACCTTC.

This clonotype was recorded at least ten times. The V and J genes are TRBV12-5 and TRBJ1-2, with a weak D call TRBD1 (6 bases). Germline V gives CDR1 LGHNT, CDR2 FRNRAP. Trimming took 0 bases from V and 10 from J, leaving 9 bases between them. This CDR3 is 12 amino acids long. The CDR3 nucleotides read TGTGCTAGTGGTTTGGTCGGGACATCCTACACCTTC. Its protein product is CASGLVGTSYTF. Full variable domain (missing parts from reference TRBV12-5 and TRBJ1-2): DARVTQTPRHKVTEMGQEVTMRCQPILGHNTVFWYRQTMMQGLELLAYFRNRAPLDDSGMPKDRFSAEMPDATLATLKIQPSEPRDSAVYFCASGLVGTSYTFGSGTRLTVV.

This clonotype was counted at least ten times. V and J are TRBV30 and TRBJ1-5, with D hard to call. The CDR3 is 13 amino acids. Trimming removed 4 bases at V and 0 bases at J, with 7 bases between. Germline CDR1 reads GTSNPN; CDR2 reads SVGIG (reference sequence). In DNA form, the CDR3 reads TGTGCCTGGAACATCGGTAGCAATCAGCCCCAGCATTTT. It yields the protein CAWNIGSNQPQHF.

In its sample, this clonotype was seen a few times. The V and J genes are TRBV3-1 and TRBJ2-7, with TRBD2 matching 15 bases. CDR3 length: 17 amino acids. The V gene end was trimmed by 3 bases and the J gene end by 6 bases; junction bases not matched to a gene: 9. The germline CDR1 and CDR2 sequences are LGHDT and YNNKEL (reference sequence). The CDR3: CASSHALGTSGRSEQYF. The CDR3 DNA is TGTGCCAGCAGCCATGCCCTTGGGACTAGCGGGAGGAGCGAGCAGTACTTC.

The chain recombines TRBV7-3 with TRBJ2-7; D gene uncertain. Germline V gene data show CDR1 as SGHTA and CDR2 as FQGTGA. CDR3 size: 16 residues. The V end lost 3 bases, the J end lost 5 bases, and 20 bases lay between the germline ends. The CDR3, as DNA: TGTGCCAGCAGCTTTCCGCGGATAGGGAAAACAAACGAGCAGTACTTC. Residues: CASSFPRIGKTNEQYF.

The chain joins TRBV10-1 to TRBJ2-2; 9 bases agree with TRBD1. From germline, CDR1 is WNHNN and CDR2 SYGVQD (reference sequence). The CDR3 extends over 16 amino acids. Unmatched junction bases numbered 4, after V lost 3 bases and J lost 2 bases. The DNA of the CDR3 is TGCGCCAGCAGTGACCCGGGACAGGGAAACACCGGGGAGCTGTTTTTT. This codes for CASSDPGQGNTGELFF.

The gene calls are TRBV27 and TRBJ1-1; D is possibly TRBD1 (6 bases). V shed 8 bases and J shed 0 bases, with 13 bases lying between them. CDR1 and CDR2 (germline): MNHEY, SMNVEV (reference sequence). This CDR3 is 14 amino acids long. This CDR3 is CASRRDNMNTEAFF. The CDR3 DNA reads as TGTGCCAGCCGGCGGGACAACATGAACACTGAAGCTTTCTTT.